These 11 T cell receptor beta chains were sequenced from one sample in a study of Ad26.COV2.S vaccination and SARS-CoV-2 variants. Sequenced by immunoSEQ multiplex PCR; TCRdb stores in-frame clones only, minus some. The sample lists about 680,000 clones, roughly 90% occurring once. Stated treatment: about 20 received Ad26.COV2.S at low or high dose, single or two shots; 5 received placebo; per-sample allocation not given. Following the first vaccine or placebo injection, samples were taken on day 63. The material sequenced was peripheral blood, taken in a trial of Ad26.COV2.S vaccine versus placebo. The receptors derive from a person aged 18-65 years who received the Ad26.COV2.S COVID-19 vaccine or a placebo.

The genes are TRBV3-1 (or the pseudogene TRBV3-2) and TRBJ2-5; no firm D call. Trimming left V 1 base short and J 5 bases short, with 8 bases between. The CDR3 has 13 amino acids. Germline V lookup: CDR1 LGHDT, CDR2 YNNKEL (reference sequence). In nucleotides, the CDR3 is TGTGCCAGCAGCCAAGGTCGAGTGGAGACCCAGTACTTC. Amino acid sequence: CASSQGRVETQYF.

V usage is TRBV12-3 or TRBV12-4 and J usage is TRBJ2-3, with D hard to call. V lost 3 bases, J lost 6 bases, and 10 bases lay in between. This CDR3 is 13 amino acids long. The CDR3 nucleotides are TGTGCCAGCAGTTTTAACCTCGGCGATACGCAGTATTTT. Translation gives CASSFNLGDTQYF.

The CDR3 reads CAWSVRNGPYEQYF. CDR3 sequence (DNA): TGTGCCTGGAGTGTACGGAACGGCCCCTACGAGCAGTACTTC. The chain uses TRBV30 and TRBJ2-7; D is unclear. Germline CDR1 is GTSNPN and CDR2 is SVGIG (reference sequence). Trimming cost V 0 bases and J 2 bases, with 11 bases left between them. There are 14 residues in the CDR3.

The chain recombines TRBV4-1 with TRBJ2-5; TRBD2 agrees at 11 bases. Germline CDR1 is MGHRA and CDR2 is YSYEKL. The trim removed 3 bases at V and 2 bases at J, leaving 5 bases unmatched. The CDR3 spans 16 residues. The chain's CDR3 is CASSHGTSGFQETQYF. DNA for the CDR3: TGCGCCAGCAGCCATGGGACTAGCGGTTTTCAAGAGACCCAGTACTTC.

Points on this clone: Other DNA variants within this sample encode the same CDR3. This chain links TRBV5-1 with TRBJ2-5; TRBD2 agrees at 12 bases. V gave up 0 bases and J gave up 4 bases; unmatched junction bases: 1. The CDR3 runs 15 residues. Germline-derived CDR1 and CDR2 are SGHRS and YFSETQ. CDR3: CASSLGLAGVETQYF. The DNA for the CDR3 is TGCGCCAGCAGCTTGGGACTAGCGGGAGTAGAGACCCAGTACTTC. Full variable domain (missing parts from reference TRBV5-1 and TRBJ2-5): KAGVTQTPRYLIKTRGQQVTLSCSPISGHRSVSWYQQTPGQGLQFLFEYFSETQRNKGNFPGRFSGRQFSNSRSEMNVSTLELGDSALYLCASSLGLAGVETQYFGPGTRLLVL.

This clone has only one observation. The chain has TRBV9 and TRBJ1-1; D is uncertain. The V gene's germline CDR1 is SGDLS and CDR2 YYNGEE. CDR3 length: 14 residues. V was shortened by 3 bases and J by 8 bases, with 17 bases between the two germline ends. CDR3 in amino acids: CASSGGTRGEEAFF. CDR3 DNA: TGTGCCAGCAGCGGAGGTACCCGGGGAGAAGAAGCTTTCTTT.

This rearrangement joins TRBV7-3 to TRBJ2-7, with unresolved D. The V end lost 2 bases, the J end lost 5 bases, and 13 bases lay between the germline ends. The germline CDR1 and CDR2 sequences are SGHTA and FQGTGA. CDR3 length: 14 residues. The CDR3 coding sequence is TGTGCCAGCAGCTTAGGGTCAAGTGTGAACGAGCAGTACTTC. Amino acids: CASSLGSSVNEQYF.

A word on this clone: This sample includes further DNA sequences coding for the same CDR3. The chain is built from TRBV11-2 and TRBJ2-1; no clear D. Trimming stripped 3 bases from V and 7 bases from J, with 7 bases between. CDR1 is SGHAT and CDR2 is FQNNGV in the germline V gene. This CDR3 has 12 amino acids. The CDR3 DNA sequence: TGTGCCAGCAGCTTGACAAGGAATGAGCAGTTCTTC. Translated: CASSLTRNEQFF.

DNA of the CDR3: TGTGCCTGGAGCGACGGGACGGGGGGGAGGAAAACTGAAGCTTTCTTT. Translating gives CAWSDGTGGRKTEAFF. The genes are TRBV30 and TRBJ1-1, with a tentative D call TRBD1 (5 bases). The ends were cut back, 3 bases at V and 5 bases at J, with 22 bases in the middle. Germline CDR1 is GTSNPN and CDR2 is SVGIG (reference sequence). The CDR3 loop spans 16 amino acids.

Of note for this clone: This sample includes further DNA sequences coding for the same CDR3. The genes are TRBV15 and TRBJ2-1; D tentatively fits TRBD1 or TRBD2 (5 bases each). Germline V lookup: CDR1 LNHNV, CDR2 YYDKDF (reference sequence). The CDR3 has 13 amino acids. V was trimmed by 1 base and J by 5 bases, leaving 6 bases between them. CDR3 protein: CATSRGGNNEQFF. Here the CDR3 DNA reads TGTGCCACCAGCAGAGGGGGGAACAATGAGCAGTTCTTC.

CDR3 sequence reads: CASTKTSGRSYEQYF. DNA for the CDR3: TGTGCCAGCACTAAGACTAGCGGGCGCTCCTACGAGCAGTACTTC. J is TRBJ2-7 and V is TRBV6-5; TRBD2 agrees at 10 bases. Germline CDR1 reads MNHEY; CDR2 reads SVGAGI. V shed 7 bases and J 0 bases; nucleotides not matched to a gene: 6. The CDR3 length is 15 residues.